Presented here are 21 T cell receptor beta chains from one specimen sequenced in a study of a mutant IDH1 vaccine in newly diagnosed glioma. Sequencing was performed with immunoSEQ multiplex PCR; in TCRdb, only in-frame clones are kept and a portion is missing. The sample holds approximately 60,000 clones, roughly three quarters seen once. Time point reported: week 23, last vaccination. In every dose of vaccine, 300 ug of mutant IDH1 20-mer peptide was given alongside topical imiquimod. Their antigens remain unidentified. The sample here was PBMCs, taken from a glioma patient whose treatment included an IDH1 peptide vaccine. These receptors came from a woman aged 40-49 years with glioma. Some clones in this sample may be carry-over from other donors' samples.

The rearrangement uses TRBV19 and TRBJ1-2, with 7 bases identical to TRBD1. The V gene end was trimmed by 2 bases and the J gene end by 8 bases; junction bases not matched to a gene: 8. The CDR3 is 14 amino acids. Germline lookup yields CDR1 LNHDA and CDR2 SQIVND (reference sequence). DNA for the CDR3: TGTGCCAGTAGTATAAACGGACAGGCGGAAGGCTACACCTTC. Translation: CASSINGQAEGYTF. The complete variable domain, with remaining parts taken from reference TRBV19 and TRBJ1-2, reads DGGITQSPKYLFRKEGQNVTLSCEQNLNHDAMYWYRQDPGQGLRLIYYSQIVNDFQKGDIAEGYSVSREKKESFPLTVTSAQKNPTAFYLCASSINGQAEGYTFGSGTRLTVV.

This rearrangement joins TRBV27 to TRBJ1-6; D is uncertain. CDR3 length: 18 residues. CDR1 is MNHEY, CDR2 SMNVEV, per germline (reference sequence). With 2 bases removed from V and 7 bases from J, the gap between germline ends came to 21 bases. The CDR3 sequence: CASSLSPLGVGPNSPLHF. Written as DNA, the CDR3 is TGTGCCAGCAGTTTAAGTCCCCTGGGTGTAGGCCCGAATTCACCCCTCCACTTT.

The chain employs TRBV11-3 and TRBJ2-7; tentatively, D is TRBD1 (7 bases). The CDR3 consists of 14 residues. With 4 bases removed from V and 4 bases from J, the gap between germline ends came to 14 bases. CDR1 SGHNT and CDR2 YENEEA come from the germline V gene. The DNA of the CDR3 is TGTGCCAGCAGCTCAGGGGGGAGTTCGTACGAGCAGTACTTC. Translated: CASSSGGSSYEQYF.

V is TRBV30 and J is TRBJ2-1; 8 bases line up with TRBD2. The CDR3 spans 14 residues. The junction had 8 bases not matched to a gene; V was cut back by 4 bases and J by 6 bases. Germline CDR1 and CDR2: GTSNPN and SVGIG (reference sequence). The CDR3 loop reads CAWTRRRGGNEQFF. In nucleotides, the CDR3 is TGTGCCTGGACCCGCCGCCGGGGGGGCAATGAGCAGTTCTTC.

The DNA for the CDR3 is TGCGCCAGCAGCTTGGAGGGGACAGTAAAGCCCACTGAAGCTTTCTTT. It translates to CASSLEGTVKPTEAFF. The chain links TRBV5-1 to TRBJ1-1; 7 bases align to TRBD1. V gave up 0 bases and J gave up 4 bases; unmatched junction bases: 9. The CDR3 extends over 16 amino acids. The V gene's germline CDR1 is SGHRS and CDR2 YFSETQ.

In its sample, this clone was seen a few times. The chain has TRBV7-9 and TRBJ1-5; 8 bases line up with TRBD1. Germline V gene lookup returns CDR1 SEHNR and CDR2 FQNEAQ (reference sequence). The CDR3 length is 14 residues. V lost 3 bases to trimming and J lost 4 bases; unmatched junction nucleotides: 2. The CDR3 DNA reads TGTGCCAGCAGCTTCGGGACAGGTAATCAGCCCCAGCATTTT. Its translation is CASSFGTGNQPQHF.

The chain carries TRBV10-3 and TRBJ2-7, with 8 bases fitting TRBD1. The CDR3 spans 14 residues. The V and J ends lost 7 bases and 6 bases, in that order; junction bases with no gene match: 11. From germline, CDR1 is ENHRY and CDR2 SYGVKD. CDR3: CAITGQGISGEQYF. Here the CDR3 DNA reads TGTGCCATCACCGGACAGGGAATTAGTGGCGAGCAGTACTTC.

There are a few counts of this clone. V usage is TRBV6-6 and J usage is TRBJ2-2; D gene ambiguous. This CDR3 is built from 10 residues. From germline, CDR1 is MNHNY and CDR2 SVGAGI (reference sequence). The V end lost 5 bases, the J end lost 7 bases, and 2 bases lay between the germline ends. CDR3 nucleotides: TGTGCCAGCAGTCGCGGGGAGCTGTTTTTT. Translating gives CASSRGELFF.

Concerning this clone: This CDR3 is also generated by other DNA sequences in the sample. The chain couples TRBV6-5 to TRBJ1-3, with D unresolved. Trimming removed 0 bases at V and 3 bases at J, with 9 bases between. Per the germline V gene, CDR1 is MNHEY and CDR2 is SVGAGI. The CDR3 is 15 residues long. The CDR3 reads CASSYSEGSGNTIYF. In DNA form, the CDR3 reads TGTGCCAGCAGTTACTCGGAGGGTAGTGGAAACACCATATATTTT.

The gene calls are TRBV5-6 and TRBJ2-3; 8 positions match TRBD1. The CDR3 loop spans 12 amino acids. V lost 5 bases, J lost 5 bases, and 1 base stayed unmatched. Germline V gives CDR1 SGHDT, CDR2 YYEEEE. The CDR3 sequence is CASSTGGDTQYF. In DNA, the CDR3 is TGTGCCAGCAGTACAGGGGGAGATACGCAGTATTTT.

In this sample, this clone turned up once. The V gene is TRBV19, the J gene TRBJ1-6; a weak D match, TRBD1 (5 bases). Per the germline V gene, CDR1 is LNHDA and CDR2 is SQIVND (reference sequence). This CDR3 region has 17 residues. Trimming took off 0 bases at V and 0 bases at J, with 9 bases between the two ends. This CDR3 reads CASSIDQGSSYNSPLHF. CDR3 coding DNA: TGTGCCAGTAGTATAGATCAGGGAAGCTCCTATAATTCACCCCTCCACTTT. Combining the CDR3 with reference TRBV19 and TRBJ1-6 gives the whole variable domain DGGITQSPKYLFRKEGQNVTLSCEQNLNHDAMYWYRQDPGQGLRLIYYSQIVNDFQKGDIAEGYSVSREKKESFPLTVTSAQKNPTAFYLCASSIDQGSSYNSPLHFGNGTRLTVT.

The chain joins TRBV7-9 to TRBJ1-5; possible D gene TRBD1, 6 bases. This CDR3 contains 15 residues. Trimming left V 5 bases short and J 5 bases short, with 16 bases between. Germline V gene sequence: CDR1 SEHNR, CDR2 FQNEAQ (reference sequence). The DNA of the CDR3 is TGTGCCAGCAGCGCCACGGACAGTGGGGATCAGCCCCAGCATTTT. This codes for CASSATDSGDQPQHF.

The rearrangement links TRBV13 to TRBJ2-7, with 8 bases fitting TRBD2. The CDR3 sequence is 15 residues long. With V trimmed by 7 bases and J by 0 bases, 8 bases remained unmatched. From germline, CDR1 is PRHDT and CDR2 FYEKMQ (reference sequence). CDR3 coding DNA: TGTGCCAGCACCTATAGCGGGGAATTCTCCTACGAGCAGTACTTC. Encoded protein: CASTYSGEFSYEQYF.

This clone has a handful of counts. The gene calls are TRBV7-9 and TRBJ2-7; D perhaps matches TRBD2 (6 bases). Germline CDR1 SEHNR, CDR2 FQNEAQ (reference sequence). The CDR3 is 14 amino acids. Trimming removed 5 bases at V and 4 bases at J, with 15 bases between. The CDR3 loop reads CASSLGGNWYEQYF. The CDR3 DNA follows: TGTGCCAGCAGCCTGGGCGGGAATTGGTACGAGCAGTACTTC.

The genes are TRBV4-1 and TRBJ1-5; no definite D call. Germline V gene data show CDR1 as MGHRA and CDR2 as YSYEKL. The CDR3 has 15 residues. The V gene lost 1 base and the J gene lost 6 bases, with 13 bases spanning the gap. This CDR3 reads CASSQAPGSGQPQHF. CDR3 nucleotides: TGCGCCAGCAGCCAAGCCCCGGGATCAGGTCAGCCCCAGCATTTT.

This sequence joins TRBV7-9 and TRBJ2-6; TRBD1 agrees at 8 bases. The CDR3 contains 19 residues. The V gene end was trimmed by 6 bases and the J gene end by 2 bases; junction bases not matched to a gene: 15. Per germline, CDR1 SEHNR and CDR2 FQNEAQ (reference sequence). The CDR3 is CASSLSRTGLNAGANVLTF. Written as DNA, the CDR3 is TGTGCCAGCAGTTTATCAAGGACAGGGTTAAACGCTGGGGCCAACGTCCTGACTTTC.

This chain uses TRBV18 with TRBJ1-1; no reliable D call. CDR1 is KGHSH, CDR2 LQKENI, per germline. Between the trimmed V and J ends, which lost 4 bases and 6 bases, there was a span of 9 bases. The CDR3 length is 12 residues. Here the CDR3 reads CASSLLTAEAFF. The CDR3 nucleotides are TGTGCCAGCTCACTACTTACAGCTGAAGCTTTCTTT. The entire variable domain, with the rest obtained from reference TRBV18 and TRBJ1-1, is as follows: NAGVMQNPRHLVRRRGQEARLRCSPMKGHSHVYWYRQLPEEGLKFMVYLQKENIIDESGMPKERFSAEFPKEGPSILRIQQVVRGDSAAYFCASSLLTAEAFFGQGTRLTVV.

The rearrangement uses TRBV2 and TRBJ2-1; no clear D gene. The CDR3 runs to 12 residues. Trimming cost V 6 bases and J 9 bases, with 12 bases left between them. Germline CDR1 is SNHLY and CDR2 is FYNNEI. The CDR3 DNA reads as TGTGCCAGCAGGACTCTATCTAGTGAGCAGTTCTTC. Residues: CASRTLSSEQFF.

The chain employs TRBV4-1 and TRBJ1-1, with D possibly TRBD1 on 5 matching bases. Trimming shortened V by 1 base and J by 4 bases, and 13 bases separated the two germline ends. CDR3 length: 15 amino acids. Germline lookup yields CDR1 MGHRA and CDR2 YSYEKL. The CDR3 loop reads CASSQAGGAITEAFF. CDR3 DNA sequence: TGCGCCAGCAGCCAAGCGGGGGGAGCTATCACTGAAGCTTTCTTT.

J is TRBJ2-5 and V is TRBV7-2, with D possibly matching TRBD2 (6 bases). Per germline, CDR1 SGHTA and CDR2 FQGNSA. V was clipped by 5 bases and J by 1 base, with 11 bases between them. The CDR3 runs 14 residues. The CDR3 region is CASSRAGGQETQYF. CDR3 nucleotides: TGTGCCAGCAGCCGAGCGGGCGGCCAAGAGACCCAGTACTTC.

This rearrangement joins TRBV6-5 to TRBJ1-1, with TRBD1 matching 7 bases. Germline values: CDR1 MNHEY, CDR2 SVGAGI. J was trimmed by 4 bases and V by 6 bases; bases with no gene match: 5. This CDR3 contains 13 residues. The chain's CDR3 is CASSRGEGTEAFF. The CDR3 DNA follows: TGTGCCAGCAGCAGGGGGGAGGGCACTGAAGCTTTCTTT.